A selection of T cell receptor beta chains follows, all from one sample in a study of T cells in Graves' hyperthyroidism and ophthalmopathy. Via MiXCR, TCRdb re-called the multiplex PCR reads, giving one row per CDR3 protein. The sample has more than 150,000 distinct CDR3 sequences, about 15% seen once. Sequenced material: blood. Receptor source: a woman between 50 and 59 years old with Graves' hyperthyroidism. The CDR3 runs from the conserved cysteine through the conserved F or W. The order of the fields is V gene, J gene, CDR3 protein.

TRBV12-3/TRBV12-4	TRBJ2-3	CASSSPEGRTDTQYF
TRBV7-6	TRBJ2-1	CASSAGLAGGWRDEQFF
TRBV12-3/TRBV12-4	TRBJ2-2	CASSSPQGANTGELFF
TRBV28	TRBJ2-1	CASSPNYRDEQFF
TRBV4-2	TRBJ1-6	CASSQASGQAGSPLHF
TRBV7-8	TRBJ1-1	CASRSGRVTTEAFF
TRBV11-1	TRBJ2-5	CASSLGYQETQYF
TRBV4-1	TRBJ1-2	CASSPSGRGRGYTF
TRBV6-1	TRBJ2-5	CASSFGTSGGEQETQYF
TRBV5-4	TRBJ2-5	CASSPEGAVVETQYF
TRBV27	TRBJ1-5	CASSPDSGQPQHF
TRBV7-3	TRBJ2-3	CAGSPSSGGGSNTQYF
TRBV11-2	TRBJ1-1	CASTLMGGAEAFF
TRBV28	TRBJ2-1	CASSFASGRSNEQFF
TRBV18	TRBJ1-1	CASSPRRGTEAFF
TRBV4-3	TRBJ1-2	CASSQDQGGLGYTF
TRBV6-2/TRBV6-3	TRBJ2-7	CASSYNVAGQGWVDEQYF
TRBV7-2	TRBJ2-7	CASSYRGAGSYEQYF
TRBV28	TRBJ2-3	CASSPGLAGADTQYF
TRBV12-3/TRBV12-4	TRBJ2-1	CASRPGTSILNEQFF
TRBV24-1	TRBJ2-5	CATSDGAGTGYETQYF
TRBV7-2	TRBJ1-3	CASSLPSRPGNTIYF
TRBV28	TRBJ2-1	CASRGPNNEQFF
TRBV19	TRBJ2-2	CASRRTRPNTGELFF
TRBV2	TRBJ2-3	CASSEKGPSTDTQYF
TRBV3-1	TRBJ2-5	CASSQGVGKETQYF
TRBV6-5	TRBJ1-5	CASSYSGQLGQPQHF
TRBV18	TRBJ2-7	CASSDSVRPYEQYF
TRBV19	TRBJ2-3	CASRDTTTDTQYF
TRBV28	TRBJ2-3	CASSPLAGGDTQYF
TRBV28	TRBJ1-6	CASSLQTSYNSPLHF
TRBV19	TRBJ1-1	CASSQGDSYTEAFF
TRBV7-9	TRBJ1-1	CASSHSGDAFF
TRBV11-2	TRBJ2-7	CASSARGEQYF
TRBV6-1	TRBJ1-1	CASYSGTGFLNTEAFF
TRBV19	TRBJ1-6	CASSIDLVTGDSPLHF
TRBV5-1	TRBJ2-1	CASSLGLGSGNEQFF
TRBV6-1	TRBJ2-3	CASRTRTSTQYF
TRBV25-1	TRBJ1-2	CASTANTNYGYTF
TRBV3-1	TRBJ2-7	CASRGGQRGYEQYF
TRBV7-9	TRBJ2-1	CASTPWGGYNEQFF
TRBV20-1	TRBJ1-5	CSGRGQGKGQPQHF
TRBV6-1	TRBJ2-7	CASRIRLSSYEQYF
TRBV7-8	TRBJ2-2	CASSSDRGGEVLFF
TRBV12-3/TRBV12-4	TRBJ1-5	CASSPERGKSNQPQHF
TRBV6-1	TRBJ1-5	CASSRRQGFHQPQHF
TRBV4-1	TRBJ1-6	CASSQGPERPYNSPLHF
TRBV9	TRBJ1-2	CASSEAGGLGGYTF
TRBV5-4	TRBJ2-7	CASSLGTGGLSSYEQYF
TRBV6-1	TRBJ1-5	CASSEKSNRSPNQPQHF
TRBV11-2	TRBJ2-3	CASSLALGTDTQYF
TRBV4-1	TRBJ2-2	CASSQIQGAGGELFF
TRBV19	TRBJ1-1	CASSIGTAEAFF
TRBV5-1	TRBJ1-2	CASSLEEGVDGYTF
TRBV6-1	TRBJ1-6	CASRTGGTHNSPLHF
TRBV29-1	TRBJ2-3	CSVLQELFLDTQYF
TRBV20-1	TRBJ2-1	CSARGRGRSYNEQFF
TRBV18	TRBJ2-1	CASSRSLAENEQFF
TRBV6-1	TRBJ2-7	CASRGTQWYEQYF
TRBV6-9	TRBJ2-5	CASSYVCSGSGQETQYF